The 16 T cell receptor beta chains listed next were all sequenced from one sample in a study of T cell responses to AZD1222 COVID-19 vaccine. This table comes from immunoSEQ multiplex PCR, and its TCRdb copy is limited to in-frame clones, with some not included. Here the sample spans about 150,000 clones, roughly nine tenths being singletons. Sample: peripheral blood, taken on day 0 of AZD1222 vaccination. The source of these receptors is an adult in good health.

The rearrangement uses TRBV6-5 and TRBJ1-4; TRBD1 matches at 8 bases. Trimming took 0 bases from V and 7 from J; bases not matched to a gene: 4. The CDR3 runs to 15 residues. The germline V gene has CDR1 MNHEY and CDR2 SVGAGI. The CDR3 loop is CASSYSDRGSEKLFF. CDR3 DNA sequence: TGTGCCAGCAGTTACTCAGACAGGGGTAGTGAAAAACTGTTTTTT.

The chain carries TRBV3-1 (or the pseudogene TRBV3-2) and TRBJ2-5; TRBD2 aligns across 11 bases. From germline, CDR1 is LGHDT and CDR2 YNNKEL (reference sequence). Trimming cost V 5 bases and J 6 bases; bases outside gene matches: 8. The CDR3 has 15 amino acids. The CDR3 spells CASSDVAGGPKTQYF. In DNA, the CDR3 is TGTGCCAGCAGCGACGTAGCGGGGGGGCCGAAGACCCAGTACTTC.

CDR3 in DNA: TGCGCCAGCAGCCAAGAGCCGGCTGGAAAACTGTTTTTT. Residues: CASSQEPAGKLFF. V usage is TRBV4-1 and J usage is TRBJ1-4; D is uncertain. Germline V lookup: CDR1 MGHRA, CDR2 YSYEKL. Trimming removed 0 bases from V and 10 bases from J, with 9 bases in between. This CDR3 contains 13 residues.

This chain joins TRBV2 and TRBJ2-7; TRBD2 matches at 12 bases. Per germline, CDR1 SNHLY and CDR2 FYNNEI. This CDR3 is 14 amino acids long. The V gene end was trimmed by 2 bases and the J gene end by 7 bases; junction bases not matched to a gene: 3. This CDR3 is CASSEWTSGDEQYF. The CDR3 nucleotides are TGTGCCAGCAGTGAATGGACTAGCGGGGATGAGCAGTACTTC.

The V and J genes are TRBV3-1 (or the pseudogene TRBV3-2) and TRBJ2-7; 9 nucleotides align to TRBD1. The CDR3 totals 15 residues. The trim removed 3 bases at V and 7 bases at J, leaving 10 bases unmatched. Germline CDR1 LGHDT, CDR2 YNNKEL (reference sequence). The CDR3 loop reads CASSHRDRDMGEQYF. The DNA for the CDR3 is TGTGCCAGCAGCCACCGGGACAGGGACATGGGGGAGCAGTACTTC.

This clone was found once. The chain is built from TRBV3-1 (or the pseudogene TRBV3-2) and TRBJ2-7; no firm D call. This CDR3 contains 15 residues. V was clipped by 4 bases and J by 2 bases, with 15 bases between them. Germline V CDR1 and CDR2: LGHDT, YNNKEL (reference sequence). CDR3 in amino acids: CASSRPGTRAYEQYF. CDR3 in DNA: TGTGCCAGCAGCCGGCCCGGAACACGGGCCTACGAGCAGTACTTC.

The rearrangement uses TRBV18 and TRBJ1-1; TRBD1 might be the D (6 bases). V was trimmed by 6 bases and J by 1 base, leaving 9 bases between them. The CDR3 runs 13 residues. Germline CDR1 KGHSH, CDR2 LQKENI. CDR3 DNA sequence: TGTGCCAGCTCCCAACAGGGGAACACTGAAGCTTTCTTT. Protein product: CASSQQGNTEAFF.

J is TRBJ2-1 and V is TRBV5-6, with D possibly TRBD1 on 6 matching bases. The CDR3 covers 16 residues. V was cut by 1 base and J by 4 bases, with 15 bases left in between. The germline V gene encodes CDR1 SGHDT and CDR2 YYEEEE. CDR3 DNA sequence: TGTGCCAGCAGCTTGTGGGACACTTTGGGTTACAATGAGCAGTTCTTC. Its protein product is CASSLWDTLGYNEQFF.

The chain combines TRBV18 with TRBJ1-5, with D unclear. The V gene's germline CDR1 is KGHSH and CDR2 LQKENI. The CDR3 runs 15 residues. The V end lost 6 bases, the J end lost 1 base, and 13 bases lay between the germline ends. The CDR3 bases are TGTGCCAGCTCTCCGAGCCAGGTGAGCAATCAGCCCCAGCATTTT. It specifies CASSPSQVSNQPQHF.

This chain links TRBV10-3 with TRBJ2-1; TRBD2 matches 12 bases. CDR1 is ENHRY, CDR2 SYGVKD, per germline. The CDR3 totals 18 residues. V lost 2 bases to trimming and J lost 9 bases; unmatched junction nucleotides: 14. The CDR3, as DNA: TGTGCCATCAGTGAGCGACCTGGGCTAGCGGGGGGGCGCGGTGAGCAGTTCTTC. Protein sequence: CAISERPGLAGGRGEQFF.

The chain joins TRBV6-1 to TRBJ1-4; D is unclear. The CDR3 has 13 residues. The ends were cut back, 3 bases at V and 4 bases at J, with 6 bases in the middle. CDR1 MNHNS and CDR2 SASEGT come from the germline V gene. The CDR3 spells CASSDGINEKLFF. The CDR3 bases are TGTGCCAGCAGTGACGGGATTAATGAAAAACTGTTTTTT.

This clone was counted between two and nine times. This chain uses TRBV7-3 with TRBJ2-5; TRBD2 matches 8 bases. The germline V gene encodes CDR1 SGHTA and CDR2 FQGTGA. With 5 bases clipped from V and 1 base from J, the junction kept 12 bases outside the gene matches. The CDR3 is 17 residues long. CDR3 nucleotides: TGTGCCAGCAGCCTAGAGGATCGGCGGGGGGTCCAAGAGACCCAGTACTTC. Translating gives CASSLEDRRGVQETQYF. The full variable domain, completed using reference TRBV7-3 and TRBJ2-5, is GAGVSQTPSNKVTEKGKYVELRCDPISGHTALYWYRQSLGQGPEFLIYFQGTGAADDSGLPNDRFFAVRPEGSVSTLKIQRTERGDSAVYLCASSLEDRRGVQETQYFGPGTRLLVL.

This sequence joins TRBV2 and TRBJ1-4; 10 nucleotides line up with TRBD1. This CDR3 region has 13 residues. V gave up 11 bases and J gave up 5 bases; unmatched junction bases: 5. Looked up from germline, CDR1 is SNHLY and CDR2 is FYNNEI. This CDR3 is CAGTGEMNEKLFF. CDR3 coding DNA: TGTGCCGGGACAGGGGAGATGAATGAAAAACTGTTTTTT.

This clone showed up just a few times. The chain is built from TRBV19 and TRBJ1-4, with D possibly being TRBD1 (6 bases). Germline V lookup: CDR1 LNHDA, CDR2 SQIVND (reference sequence). V was cut by 7 bases and J by 4 bases, with 13 bases left in between. The CDR3 covers 14 residues. CDR3 in DNA: TGTGCCAGTAACGAGGGGACAAGTAATGAAAAACTGTTTTTT. Translating gives CASNEGTSNEKLFF.

The chain has TRBV5-1 and TRBJ2-1; D possibly corresponds to TRBD2 (5 bases). The CDR3 length is 16 residues. Trimming left V 0 bases short and J 5 bases short, with 15 bases between. Germline values: CDR1 SGHRS, CDR2 YFSETQ. CDR3 DNA sequence: TGCGCCAGCAGCTTGGCCGGACTTCCCACCCACAATGAGCAGTTCTTC. Its translation: CASSLAGLPTHNEQFF.

This clone was counted once. V is TRBV29-1 and J is TRBJ1-1; D is perhaps TRBD1 (5 bases). The CDR3 runs to 15 residues. Germline CDR1 and CDR2: SQVTM and ANQGSEA. V lost 5 bases and J lost 6, with 22 bases in between. This CDR3 reads CSVNDFGKGLPEAFF. The CDR3 nucleotides read TGCAGCGTTAACGACTTCGGGAAGGGACTCCCTGAAGCTTTCTTT.